Below are 10 T cell receptor beta chains sequenced from a single sample in a study of regulatory T cells in long-lasting Graves disease. The sample's time point: persistent/refractory GD, antithyroid drugs over 5 years with positive TRAb. From PBMCs, RNA was extracted and then used to make the TCR library. TCR beta libraries were built with iRepertoire HTBI primers and Arm-PCR of CDR3 regions. TCRdb re-analysed the multiplex PCR reads in MiXCR, keeping a single row per CDR3 protein. The sample has hundreds of thousands of distinct CDR3 sequences, 15% to 20% seen once. This sample comprised peripheral blood mononuclear cells (PBMCs), obtained when the disease was refractory, from a patient treated with antithyroid drugs. Receptors were obtained from a female donor with Graves disease.

This clonotype was counted at least ten times. The chain uses TRBV20-1 and TRBJ1-5; D perhaps matches TRBD1 (6 bases). The CDR3 extends over 13 amino acids. Germline V lookup: CDR1 DFQATT, CDR2 SNEGSKA (reference sequence). Trimming stripped 8 bases from V and 3 bases from J, with 14 bases between. The CDR3 DNA is TGCAGTACCTCCGGGACACACAATCAGCCCCAGCATTTT. Encoded protein: CSTSGTHNQPQHF.

The table lists this clonotype with many counts. The chain joins TRBV2 to TRBJ2-4; D gene uncertain. Between the trimmed V and J ends, which lost 6 bases and 0 bases, there was a span of 6 bases. The V gene's germline CDR1 is SNHLY and CDR2 FYNNEI. The CDR3 length is 13 residues. CDR3 region: CASRSLAKNIQYF. CDR3 DNA: TGTGCCAGCAGGTCCCTAGCCAAAAACATTCAGTACTTC.

V gene TRBV7-6 combines with J gene TRBJ2-1; TRBD2 matches 7 bases. The CDR3 sequence is 13 residues long. Germline V gives CDR1 SGHVS, CDR2 FNYEAQ. The ends lost 1 base at V and 10 bases at J; junction bases unmatched: 4. The CDR3 DNA reads as TGTGCCAGCAGCTTAGTCGGGGGAGGGGAGCAGTTCTTC. Its protein is CASSLVGGGEQFF.

This clonotype was seen a handful of times. This sequence joins TRBV9 and TRBJ2-2; TRBD2 matches at 10 bases. The CDR3 loop spans 14 amino acids. The V gene's germline CDR1 is SGDLS and CDR2 YYNGEE. Germline trimming cut 4 bases from V and 4 bases from J; bases unmatched to any gene: 1. CDR3 loop: CASSRTSGTGELFF. The CDR3 nucleotides are TGTGCCAGCAGCCGGACTAGCGGCACCGGGGAGCTGTTTTTT.

The chain joins TRBV4-1 to TRBJ2-4; TRBD2 matches 7 bases. Germline lookup yields CDR1 MGHRA and CDR2 YSYEKL. Losses at the gene ends were 5 bases for V and 3 bases for J; bases not matched to a gene: 19. This CDR3 spans 19 amino acids. The CDR3 reads CASSTRDSGTAIGKNIQYF. The CDR3, as DNA: TGCGCCAGCAGCACCCGAGACAGCGGGACCGCTATAGGCAAAAACATTCAGTACTTC.

A note on this clonotype: A read error is possible here, since a much larger clone lies one base away. The gene calls are TRBV6-1 and TRBJ1-3; 7 bases are a match to TRBD1. CDR3 length: 16 amino acids. From germline, CDR1 is MNHNS and CDR2 SASEGT. CDR3 residues: CASRRTGNPPGNTVYF. DNA of the CDR3: TGTGCCAGCAGGAGGACAGGAAACCCACCTGGAAACACCGTATATTTT.

This clonotype occurred many times. V and J are TRBV5-1 and TRBJ1-6, with D perhaps TRBD1 (6 bases). The CDR3 covers 15 residues. The V and J ends lost 0 bases and 3 bases respectively, with 7 bases between them. Germline V lookup: CDR1 SGHRS, CDR2 YFSETQ. The chain's CDR3 is CASSLEGDYNSPLHF. DNA for the CDR3: TGCGCCAGCAGCTTGGAGGGGGACTATAATTCACCCCTCCACTTT.

This clonotype came up many times. The genes are TRBV6-2 or TRBV6-3 and TRBJ2-7; no firm D call. Trimming took 2 bases from V and 5 from J, leaving 7 bases between them. Germline loops: CDR1 MNHEY, CDR2 SVGEGT. The CDR3 length is 12 residues. This CDR3 is CASSYPPDEQYF. Here the CDR3 DNA reads TGTGCCAGCAGTTACCCCCCGGACGAGCAGTACTTC.

This clonotype was found a few times. The V gene is TRBV19, the J gene TRBJ1-2, with TRBD1 matching over 7 bases. Losses at the gene ends were 6 bases for V and 8 bases for J; bases not matched to a gene: 6. CDR1 and CDR2 from the germline V gene are LNHDA and SQIVND (reference sequence). The CDR3 has 12 residues. The CDR3, as DNA: TGTGCCAGTAGGAGACAGGGCCGGGGCTACACCTTC. Amino acids: CASRRQGRGYTF. Using reference TRBV19 and TRBJ1-2 for the parts outside the CDR3, the full variable domain is DGGITQSPKYLFRKEGQNVTLSCEQNLNHDAMYWYRQDPGQGLRLIYYSQIVNDFQKGDIAEGYSVSREKKESFPLTVTSAQKNPTAFYLCASRRQGRGYTFGSGTRLTVV.

For the CDR3, the DNA is TGTGCCAGCAAAAACGGAGGGACAGGGACGTACGAGCAGTACTTC. This gives the protein CASKNGGTGTYEQYF. The genes are TRBV6-1 and TRBJ2-7, with 9 bases identical to TRBD1. V gave up 7 bases and J gave up 4 bases; unmatched junction bases: 11. This CDR3 is built from 15 residues. Looked up from germline, CDR1 is MNHNS and CDR2 is SASEGT.